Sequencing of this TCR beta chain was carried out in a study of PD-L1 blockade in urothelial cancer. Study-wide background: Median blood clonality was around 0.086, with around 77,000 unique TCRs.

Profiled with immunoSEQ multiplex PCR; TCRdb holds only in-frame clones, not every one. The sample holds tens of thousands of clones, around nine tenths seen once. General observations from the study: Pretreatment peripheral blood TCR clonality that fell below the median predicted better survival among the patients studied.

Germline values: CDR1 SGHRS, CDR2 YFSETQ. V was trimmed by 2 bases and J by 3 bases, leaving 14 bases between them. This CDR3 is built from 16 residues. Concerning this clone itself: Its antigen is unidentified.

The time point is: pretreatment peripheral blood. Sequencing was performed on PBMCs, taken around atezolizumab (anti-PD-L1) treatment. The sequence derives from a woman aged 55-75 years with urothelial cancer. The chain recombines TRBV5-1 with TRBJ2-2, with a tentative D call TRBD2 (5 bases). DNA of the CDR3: TGCGCCAGCAGCTTACGAGGGCAGATATACACCGGGGAGCTGTTTTTT. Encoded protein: CASSLRGQIYTGELFF. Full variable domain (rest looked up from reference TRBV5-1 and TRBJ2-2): KAGVTQTPRYLIKTRGQQVTLSCSPISGHRSVSWYQQTPGQGLQFLFEYFSETQRNKGNFPGRFSGRQFSNSRSEMNVSTLELGDSALYLCASSLRGQIYTGELFFGEGSRLTVL.